This TCR beta chain originates from a study of blood T cell repertoires in COVID-19. Study details: Donors in the United States, Italy and Spain gave samples during acute or convalescent COVID-19.

With regard to this clone: The same CDR3 arises from other DNA sequences in this sample as well.

Assay used: immunoSEQ multiplex PCR; TCRdb lists only in-frame clones, some missing. The sample consists of 450,000 to 500,000 clones, 75% to 90% of them appearing once. Sequences were obtained from peripheral blood. The clonotype was recovered from a human donor in a cohort sampled during active COVID-19.

The CDR3, as DNA: TGTGCCAGCAGCGTAGGCCAGCAAGAGACCCAGTACTTC. The encoded protein is CASSVGQQETQYF. This sequence joins TRBV9 and TRBJ2-5; no firm D call. CDR3 length: 13 amino acids. CDR1 is SGDLS, CDR2 YYNGEE, per germline. V gave up 0 bases and J gave up 2 bases, with 5 bases separating them.